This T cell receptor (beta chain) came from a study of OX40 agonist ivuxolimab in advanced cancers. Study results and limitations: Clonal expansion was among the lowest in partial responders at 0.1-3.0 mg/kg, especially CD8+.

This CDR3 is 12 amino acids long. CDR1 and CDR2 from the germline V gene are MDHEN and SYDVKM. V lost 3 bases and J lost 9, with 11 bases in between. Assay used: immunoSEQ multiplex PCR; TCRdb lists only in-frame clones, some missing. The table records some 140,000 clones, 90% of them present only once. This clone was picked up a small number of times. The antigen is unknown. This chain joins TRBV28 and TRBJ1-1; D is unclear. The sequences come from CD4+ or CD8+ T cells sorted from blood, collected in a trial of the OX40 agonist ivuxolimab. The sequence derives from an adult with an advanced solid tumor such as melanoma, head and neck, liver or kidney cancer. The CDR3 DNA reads TGTGCCAGCAGTTTGCTCCCAAAGCAAGCTTTCTTT. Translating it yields CASSLLPKQAFF. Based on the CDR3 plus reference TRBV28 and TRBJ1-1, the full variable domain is DVKVTQSSRYLVKRTGEKVFLECVQDMDHENMFWYRQDPGLGLRLIYFSYDVKMKEKGDIPEGYSVSREKKERFSLILESASTNQTSMYLCASSLLPKQAFFGQGTRLTVV.